This T cell receptor (beta chain) was recovered during a study of spatial heterogeneity in lung cancer. Trimming took 6 bases from V and 3 from J, leaving 17 bases between them. Germline V gene sequence: CDR1 SEHNR, CDR2 FQNEAQ (reference sequence). The CDR3 is made up of 15 amino acids. Stated time point: sample taken at primary tumor resection. Samples were obtained from approximately 72 donors, all untreated early-stage non-small cell lung cancer patients. No cells were sorted before sequencing. The whole RNA sequenced was extracted from tumor, nontumor lung or frozen PBMC. This clonotype was detected many times. One entry per CDR3 protein, called by TCRdb with MiXCR from the 5' RACE reads. The profile shows about 48,000 distinct CDR3 sequences, less than 6% of them singletons.

The chain joins TRBV7-9 to TRBJ1-1, with D possibly being TRBD1 (6 bases). The sequence was collected from a male donor with early-stage non-small cell lung cancer. Sequencing used PBMCs, obtained at surgery. The CDR3 sequence: CASSRAGGSDTEAFF. CDR3 sequence (DNA): TGTGCCAGCAGTCGCGCCGGGGGCTCGGACACTGAAGCTTTCTTT.